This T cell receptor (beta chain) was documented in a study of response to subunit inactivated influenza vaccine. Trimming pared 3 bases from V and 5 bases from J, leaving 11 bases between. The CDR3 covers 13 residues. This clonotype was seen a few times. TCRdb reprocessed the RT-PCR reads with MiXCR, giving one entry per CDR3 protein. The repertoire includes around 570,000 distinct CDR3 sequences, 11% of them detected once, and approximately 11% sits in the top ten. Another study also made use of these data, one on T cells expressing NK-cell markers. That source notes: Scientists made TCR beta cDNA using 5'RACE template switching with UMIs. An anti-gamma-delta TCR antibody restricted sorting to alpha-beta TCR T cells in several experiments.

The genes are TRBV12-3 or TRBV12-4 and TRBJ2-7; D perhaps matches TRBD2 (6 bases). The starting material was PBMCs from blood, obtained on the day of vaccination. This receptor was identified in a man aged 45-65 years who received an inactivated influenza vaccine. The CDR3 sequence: CASSFSGDDEQYF. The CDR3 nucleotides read TGTGCCAGCAGTTTTTCGGGGGACGACGAGCAGTACTTC.